The clone carrying this T cell receptor (beta chain) was recorded only once. The method was immunoSEQ multiplex PCR; TCRdb's version includes in-frame clones alone and lacks a portion of them. Among tens of thousands of clones listed, roughly nine tenths were seen once. This entry comes from a study of blood T cell repertoires in COVID-19. There are 16 residues in the CDR3. Germline CDR1 reads KGHSH; CDR2 reads LQKENI. The junction had 8 bases not matched to a gene; V was cut back by 3 bases and J by 4 bases. The sample consisted of peripheral blood. The chain employs TRBV18 and TRBJ1-2, with 10 bases lining up with TRBD1. This TCR derives from a woman aged 70 to 79 with active COVID-19. The DNA of the CDR3 is TGTGCCAGCTCACCCTCCGGGACAGGGGATCGCTATGGCTACACCTTC. As protein: CASSPSGTGDRYGYTF.